Below are 22 T cell receptor beta chains sequenced from a single sample in a study of memory CD4+ T cells and cytomegalovirus serostatus. Single viable CD3+CD4+CD8-CD45RO+ cells were sorted as the memory CD4+ T cells. The assay was immunoSEQ multiplex PCR, and TCRdb's table has in-frame clones only and misses some. The repertoire holds approximately 61,000 clones, around four fifths seen once, with around 0.9% in the top ten. The sequenced material came from memory CD4+ T cells from blood. The receptor set was obtained from an adult in good health and CMV-seronegative.

The V call is TRBV28, the J call TRBJ2-5; TRBD2 aligns across 9 bases. CDR3 length equals 15 residues. Germline assignment: CDR1 MDHEN and CDR2 SYDVKM. V lost 10 bases and J lost 1; bases outside the gene matches: 10. The CDR3: CAIASGGYPQETQYF. DNA for the CDR3: TGTGCCATCGCAAGCGGGGGGTATCCCCAAGAGACCCAGTACTTC.

This clone was counted a few times. The genes are TRBV5-1 and TRBJ1-1; D unresolved. CDR3 size: 13 residues. The ends were cut back, 0 bases at V and 1 base at J, with 4 bases in the middle. The germline gives CDR1 SGHRS, CDR2 YFSETQ. This chain's CDR3 is CASSLEGNTEAFF. The CDR3 coding sequence is TGCGCCAGCAGCTTGGAGGGGAACACTGAAGCTTTCTTT.

The CDR3 spells CASSPGSDTNTIYF. In nucleotides, the CDR3 is TGTGCCAGCTCCCCGGGAAGTGATACAAACACCATATATTTT. J is TRBJ1-3 and V is TRBV2, with D hard to call. Trimming shortened V by 8 bases and J by 6 bases, and 17 bases separated the two germline ends. Germline CDR1 SNHLY, CDR2 FYNNEI. The CDR3 extends over 14 amino acids.

This chain uses TRBV7-9 with TRBJ1-4; maybe TRBD1 (5 bases). The length of the CDR3 is 14 residues. Trimming removed 5 bases at V and 8 bases at J, with 15 bases between. CDR1 and CDR2 from the germline V gene are SEHNR and FQNEAQ (reference sequence). CDR3 region: CASSHRRDGEKLFF. Written as DNA, the CDR3 is TGTGCCAGCAGCCATAGGCGGGACGGAGAAAAACTGTTTTTT. The full variable domain, its missing parts supplied by reference TRBV7-9 and TRBJ1-4, is DTGVSQNPRHKITKRGQNVTFRCDPISEHNRLYWYRQTLGQGPEFLTYFQNEAQLEKSRLLSDRFSAERPKGSFSTLEIQRTEQGDSAMYLCASSHRRDGEKLFFGSGTQLSVL.

The V and J genes are TRBV5-1 and TRBJ1-1, with D possibly being TRBD1 (6 bases). CDR1 is SGHRS and CDR2 is YFSETQ in the germline V gene. The germline V and J ends were trimmed by 0 bases and 5 bases, with 11 bases remaining between them. The CDR3 is 14 residues long. The CDR3 loop is CASSLEQGRTEAFF. The CDR3 DNA reads TGCGCCAGCAGCTTGGAACAGGGAAGGACTGAAGCTTTCTTT. Together with reference TRBV5-1 and TRBJ1-1, the CDR3 gives the full variable domain: KAGVTQTPRYLIKTRGQQVTLSCSPISGHRSVSWYQQTPGQGLQFLFEYFSETQRNKGNFPGRFSGRQFSNSRSEMNVSTLELGDSALYLCASSLEQGRTEAFFGQGTRLTVV.

This chain links TRBV7-2 with TRBJ1-3; the D is unclear. Germline assignment: CDR1 SGHTA and CDR2 FQGNSA. Trimming pared 1 base from V and 4 bases from J, leaving 8 bases between. CDR3 size: 14 residues. The chain's CDR3 is CASSLVPRGNTIYF. In DNA form, the CDR3 reads TGTGCCAGCAGCTTAGTTCCCCGGGGAAACACCATATATTTT.

The chain has TRBV11-1 and TRBJ2-7; D might be TRBD1 (6 bases). CDR3 length: 13 amino acids. Trimming removed 4 bases from V and 4 bases from J, with 11 bases in between. CDR1 and CDR2 (germline): SGHAT, FQDESV (reference sequence). The CDR3 sequence is CASSWLQGYEQYF. DNA for the CDR3: TGTGCCAGCAGCTGGCTACAGGGTTACGAGCAGTACTTC.

This clone came up once. This chain uses TRBV6-1 with TRBJ1-5; D remains ambiguous. This CDR3 spans 15 amino acids. Germline loops: CDR1 MNHNS, CDR2 SASEGT. The V gene lost 0 bases and the J gene lost 4 bases, with 10 bases spanning the gap. CDR3: CASSEALGANQPQHF. CDR3 in DNA: TGTGCCAGCAGTGAAGCGTTGGGAGCAAATCAGCCCCAGCATTTT.

This rearrangement joins TRBV6-5 to TRBJ1-1, with 9 bases lining up with TRBD1. CDR1 and CDR2 from the germline V gene are MNHEY and SVGAGI. CDR3 length: 13 amino acids. With V trimmed by 2 bases and J by 8 bases, 3 bases remained unmatched. CDR3 nucleotides: TGTGCCAGCAGTTACCCCGGGACAGGGGAAGCTTTCTTT. It yields the protein CASSYPGTGEAFF.

This chain uses TRBV28 with TRBJ1-6, with unresolved D. The CDR3 is 15 amino acids. Trimming removed 7 bases at V and 8 bases at J, with 18 bases between. Germline CDR1 and CDR2: MDHEN and SYDVKM. CDR3 amino acids: CASNPPAPADSPLHF. CDR3 nucleotide sequence: TGTGCCAGCAACCCCCCCGCCCCGGCGGATTCACCCCTCCACTTT.

This rearrangement joins TRBV7-8 to TRBJ1-5; TRBD1 might be the D (5 bases). Trimming took 5 bases from V and 4 from J, leaving 18 bases between them. Looked up from germline, CDR1 is SGHVS and CDR2 is FQNEAQ. CDR3 length: 16 amino acids. In DNA, the CDR3 is TGTGCCAGCAGCCCCCGGCAGGACATGGAGAATCAGCCCCAGCATTTT. Residues: CASSPRQDMENQPQHF.

The chain carries TRBV9 and TRBJ2-6; 10 nucleotides match TRBD1. This CDR3 region has 18 residues. Germline V gene sequence: CDR1 SGDLS, CDR2 YYNGEE. The V segment lost 4 bases and the J segment 2 bases; nucleotides outside the gene matches: 9. The CDR3 spells CASSRAGDRGTGANVLTF. The DNA of the CDR3 is TGTGCCAGCAGCCGCGCGGGGGACAGGGGTACTGGGGCCAACGTCCTGACTTTC.

The rearrangement uses TRBV2 and TRBJ1-1, with unresolved D. Trimming shortened V by 0 bases and J by 0 bases, and 8 bases separated the two germline ends. The CDR3 covers 15 residues. Per the germline V gene, CDR1 is SNHLY and CDR2 is FYNNEI. The DNA for the CDR3 is TGTGCCAGCAGTGAAGCTCAGGCAGTGAACACTGAAGCTTTCTTT. Protein product: CASSEAQAVNTEAFF.

The count of this clone is one. This sequence joins TRBV19 and TRBJ1-5, with 10 bases fitting TRBD1. The V gene's germline CDR1 is LNHDA and CDR2 SQIVND (reference sequence). The CDR3 length is 18 residues. V was clipped by 4 bases and J by 1 base; unmatched bases: 10. This chain's CDR3 is CASSTDRGLGWSNQPQHF. CDR3 bases: TGTGCCAGTAGTACAGACAGGGGGCTTGGGTGGAGCAATCAGCCCCAGCATTTT.

The chain has TRBV7-3 and TRBJ2-1; no clear D gene. V lost 5 bases and J lost 0, with 14 bases in between. Germline V gene data show CDR1 as SGHTA and CDR2 as FQGTGA. The length of the CDR3 is 16 residues. The CDR3 here is CASSPLGPVSYNEQFF. The CDR3 coding sequence is TGTGCCAGCAGCCCCCTCGGACCAGTCTCCTACAATGAGCAGTTCTTC.

The genes are TRBV18 and TRBJ2-3, with D tentatively TRBD1 (6 bases). The ends were cut back, 1 base at V and 3 bases at J, with 11 bases in the middle. CDR1 is KGHSH, CDR2 LQKENI, per germline. This CDR3 has 15 amino acids. CDR3 amino acids: CASSPQGVGTDTQYF. The CDR3 DNA reads as TGTGCCAGCTCACCACAGGGGGTTGGTACAGATACGCAGTATTTT.

This rearrangement joins TRBV6-5 to TRBJ2-5; D remains unclear. V was shortened by 5 bases and J by 2 bases, with 9 bases between the two germline ends. The germline CDR1 and CDR2 sequences are MNHEY and SVGAGI. The CDR3 length is 13 residues. CDR3 loop: CASSRQQQETQYF. DNA of the CDR3: TGTGCCAGCAGTCGGCAGCAACAAGAGACCCAGTACTTC.

The chain joins TRBV29-1 to TRBJ2-3, with 8 bases aligning to TRBD1. Per the germline V gene, CDR1 is SQVTM and CDR2 is ANQGSEA. The length of the CDR3 is 13 residues. Losses at the gene ends were 7 bases for V and 1 base for J; bases not matched to a gene: 4. In DNA, the CDR3 is TGCAGCGCTGACAGGGGTGGCACAGATACGCAGTATTTT. Residues: CSADRGGTDTQYF.

In this sample, this clone turned up a few times. V usage is TRBV7-2 and J usage is TRBJ1-2, with D possibly matching TRBD1 (6 bases). The V and J ends lost 4 bases and 3 bases respectively, with 15 bases between them. Germline V gene lookup returns CDR1 SGHTA and CDR2 FQGNSA. The CDR3 spans 15 residues. The CDR3 protein is CASSSYLWTDYGYTF. The CDR3 nucleotides are TGTGCCAGCAGCTCCTATCTTTGGACAGACTATGGCTACACCTTC. The full variable domain, completed using reference TRBV7-2 and TRBJ1-2, is GAGVSQSPSNKVTEKGKDVELRCDPISGHTALYWYRQSLGQGLEFLIYFQGNSAPDKSGLPSDRFSAERTGGSVSTLTIQRTQQEDSAVYLCASSSYLWTDYGYTFGSGTRLTVV.

The V and J genes are TRBV7-9 and TRBJ1-2; 7 bases fit TRBD1. Unmatched junction bases numbered 4, after V lost 5 bases and J lost 4 bases. The CDR3 contains 13 residues. From germline, CDR1 is SEHNR and CDR2 FQNEAQ (reference sequence). The CDR3 nucleotides are TGTGCCAGCAGCCCCCGGGACAGCTATGGCTACACCTTC. Its translation: CASSPRDSYGYTF.

The chain carries TRBV6-6 and TRBJ1-2, with 7 bases identical to TRBD1. V lost 6 bases, J lost 7 bases, and 5 bases stayed unmatched. The CDR3 has 12 residues. The germline gives CDR1 MNHNY, CDR2 SVGAGI (reference sequence). CDR3 sequence reads: CASRAAGGGYTF. CDR3 nucleotides: TGTGCCAGCAGAGCAGCAGGGGGTGGCTACACCTTC.

The rearrangement joins TRBV2 to TRBJ1-4; D unclear. V lost 6 bases and J lost 4, with 9 bases in between. Germline V CDR1 and CDR2: SNHLY, FYNNEI. This CDR3 spans 13 amino acids. As DNA, the CDR3 is TGTGCCAGCAGAGGGCGATATAATGAAAAACTGTTTTTT. Translating gives CASRGRYNEKLFF.